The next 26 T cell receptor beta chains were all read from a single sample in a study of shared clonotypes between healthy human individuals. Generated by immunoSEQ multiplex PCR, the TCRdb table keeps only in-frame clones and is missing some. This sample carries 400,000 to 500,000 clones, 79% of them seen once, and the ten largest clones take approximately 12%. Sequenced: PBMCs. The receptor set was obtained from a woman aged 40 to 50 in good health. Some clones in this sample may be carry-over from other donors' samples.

CDR3 protein: CSVTTSGTSTDTQYF. The CDR3 coding sequence is TGCAGCGTTACGACTAGCGGAACTAGCACAGATACGCAGTATTTT. The chain couples TRBV29-1 to TRBJ2-3; 9 bases are shared with TRBD2. V lost 5 bases, J lost 0 bases, and 6 bases stayed unmatched. The germline CDR1 and CDR2 sequences are SQVTM and ANQGSEA. There are 15 residues in the CDR3.

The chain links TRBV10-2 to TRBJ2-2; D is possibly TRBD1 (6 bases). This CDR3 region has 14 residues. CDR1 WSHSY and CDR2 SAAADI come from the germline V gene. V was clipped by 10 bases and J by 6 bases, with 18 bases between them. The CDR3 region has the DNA TGCGCCACCGGTCGTGGGGGCGCCGCCGGGGAGCTGTTTTTT. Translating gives CATGRGGAAGELFF.

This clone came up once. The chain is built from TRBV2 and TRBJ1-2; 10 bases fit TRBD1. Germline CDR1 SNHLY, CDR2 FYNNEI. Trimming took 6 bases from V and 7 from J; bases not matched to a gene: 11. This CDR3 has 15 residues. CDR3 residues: CASSLGTGETGGYTF. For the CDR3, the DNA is TGTGCCAGCAGCTTGGGGACAGGGGAAACCGGTGGCTACACCTTC.

This CDR3 is CASSPGRIRSYEQYF. CDR3 sequence (DNA): TGTGCCAGCAGCCCTGGACGGATCAGATCCTACGAGCAGTACTTC. The genes are TRBV27 and TRBJ2-7; D remains ambiguous. V was clipped by 6 bases and J by 1 base, with 16 bases between them. The CDR3 runs to 15 residues. The germline V gene encodes CDR1 MNHEY and CDR2 SMNVEV (reference sequence).

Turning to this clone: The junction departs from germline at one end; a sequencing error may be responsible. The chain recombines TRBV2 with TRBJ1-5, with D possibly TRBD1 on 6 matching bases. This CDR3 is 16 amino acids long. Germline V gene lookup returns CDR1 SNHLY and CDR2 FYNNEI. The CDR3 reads CASSDDGGYSNRPQHF. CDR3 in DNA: TGTGCCAGCAGTGATGATGGGGGCTATAGCAATCGGCCCCAGCATTTT.

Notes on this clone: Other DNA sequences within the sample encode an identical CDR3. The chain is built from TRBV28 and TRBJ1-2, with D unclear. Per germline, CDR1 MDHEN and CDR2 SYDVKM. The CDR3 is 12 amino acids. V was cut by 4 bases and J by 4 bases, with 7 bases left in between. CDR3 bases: TGTGCCAGCAGTTCCCCTACCTATGGCTACACCTTC. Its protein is CASSSPTYGYTF.

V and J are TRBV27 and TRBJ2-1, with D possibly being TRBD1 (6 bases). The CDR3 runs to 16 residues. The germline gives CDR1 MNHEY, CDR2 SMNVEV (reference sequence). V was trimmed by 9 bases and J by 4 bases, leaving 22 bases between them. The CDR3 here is CASPPSPGQTYNEQFF. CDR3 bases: TGTGCCAGTCCGCCATCACCCGGACAGACATACAATGAGCAGTTCTTC.

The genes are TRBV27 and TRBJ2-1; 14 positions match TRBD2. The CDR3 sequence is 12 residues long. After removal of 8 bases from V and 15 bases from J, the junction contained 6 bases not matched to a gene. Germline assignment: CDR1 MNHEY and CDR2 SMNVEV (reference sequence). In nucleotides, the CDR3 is TGTGCCAGCTCGGGACTAGCGGGAGAAGTGTTCTTC. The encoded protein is CASSGLAGEVFF.

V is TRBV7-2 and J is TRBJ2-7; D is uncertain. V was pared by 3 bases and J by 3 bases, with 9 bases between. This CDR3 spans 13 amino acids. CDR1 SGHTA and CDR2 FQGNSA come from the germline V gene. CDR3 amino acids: CASSFGSDYEQYF. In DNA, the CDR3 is TGTGCCAGCAGCTTTGGCTCCGACTACGAGCAGTACTTC.

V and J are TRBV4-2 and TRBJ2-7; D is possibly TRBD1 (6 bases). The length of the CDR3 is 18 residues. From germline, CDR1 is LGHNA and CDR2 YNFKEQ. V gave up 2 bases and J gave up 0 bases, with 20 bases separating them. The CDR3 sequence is CASSQRGGEAGHSYEQYF. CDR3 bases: TGTGCCAGCAGCCAAAGAGGGGGTGAAGCAGGACACTCCTACGAGCAGTACTTC.

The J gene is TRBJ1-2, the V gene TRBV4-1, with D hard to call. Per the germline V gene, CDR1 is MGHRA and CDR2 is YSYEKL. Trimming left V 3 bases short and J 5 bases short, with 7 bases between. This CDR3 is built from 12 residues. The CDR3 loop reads CASSQDPYGYTF. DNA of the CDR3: TGCGCCAGCAGCCAGGACCCATATGGCTACACCTTC.

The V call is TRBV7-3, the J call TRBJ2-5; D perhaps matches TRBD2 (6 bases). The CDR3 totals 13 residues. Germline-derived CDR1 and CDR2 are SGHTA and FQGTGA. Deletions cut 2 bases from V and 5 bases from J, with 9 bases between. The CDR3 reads CASSLGSGETQYF. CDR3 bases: TGTGCCAGCAGCTTAGGTAGCGGTGAGACCCAGTACTTC.

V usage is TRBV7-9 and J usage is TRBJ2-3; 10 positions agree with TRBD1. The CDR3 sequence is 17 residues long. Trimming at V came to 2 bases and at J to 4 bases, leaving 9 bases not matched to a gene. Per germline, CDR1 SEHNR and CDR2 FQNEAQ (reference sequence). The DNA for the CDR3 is TGTGCCAGCAGCTTAAGCTTGACAGGGGGCTTGGCAGATACGCAGTATTTT. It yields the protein CASSLSLTGGLADTQYF. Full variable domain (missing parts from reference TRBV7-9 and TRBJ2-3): DTGVSQNPRHKITKRGQNVTFRCDPISEHNRLYWYRQTLGQGPEFLTYFQNEAQLEKSRLLSDRFSAERPKGSFSTLEIQRTEQGDSAMYLCASSLSLTGGLADTQYFGPGTRLTVL.

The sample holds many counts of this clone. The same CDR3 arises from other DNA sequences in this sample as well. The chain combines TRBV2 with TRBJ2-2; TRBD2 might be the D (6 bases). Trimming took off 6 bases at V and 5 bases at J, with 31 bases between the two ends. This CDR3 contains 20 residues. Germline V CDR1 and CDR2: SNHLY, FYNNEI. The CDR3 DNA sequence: TGTGCCAGCAGCGCTGTTGGTCTACCGGACGGGGAGGATTGGACCGGGGAGCTGTTTTTT. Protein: CASSAVGLPDGEDWTGELFF.

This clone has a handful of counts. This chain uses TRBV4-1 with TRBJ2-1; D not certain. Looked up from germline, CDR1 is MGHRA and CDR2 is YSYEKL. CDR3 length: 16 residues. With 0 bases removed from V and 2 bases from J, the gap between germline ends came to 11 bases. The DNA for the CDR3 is TGCGCCAGCAGCCAAGAAGGCAGCTCCCCCTACAATGAGCAGTTCTTC. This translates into CASSQEGSSPYNEQFF.

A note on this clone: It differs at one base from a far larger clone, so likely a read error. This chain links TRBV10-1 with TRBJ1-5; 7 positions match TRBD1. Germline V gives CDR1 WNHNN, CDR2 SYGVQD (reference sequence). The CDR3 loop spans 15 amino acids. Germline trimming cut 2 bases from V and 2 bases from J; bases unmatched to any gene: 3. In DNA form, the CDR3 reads TGCGCCAGCAGTGAGGACAGGGCCCGCAATCAGCCCCAGCATTTT. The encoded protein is CASSEDRARNQPQHF.

The DNA for the CDR3 is TGTGCCAGCAGCTCCACAGGGCCGGCTAATGAAAAACTGTTTTTT. Translated: CASSSTGPANEKLFF. This sequence joins TRBV7-2 and TRBJ1-4, with TRBD1 as a possible D gene (6 bases). Looked up from germline, CDR1 is SGHTA and CDR2 is FQGNSA. CDR3 length: 15 amino acids. Deletions cut 4 bases from V and 3 bases from J, with 12 bases between. The entire variable domain, with the rest obtained from reference TRBV7-2 and TRBJ1-4, is as follows: GAGVSQSPSNKVTEKGKDVELRCDPISGHTALYWYRQSLGQGLEFLIYFQGNSAPDKSGLPSDRFSAERTGGSVSTLTIQRTQQEDSAVYLCASSSTGPANEKLFFGSGTQLSVL.

CDR3 nucleotides: TGTGCTAGTGGTCTGCGGGACAGGGGTATCGCCTACAATGAGCAGTTCTTC. It translates to CASGLRDRGIAYNEQFF. The rearrangement links TRBV12-5 to TRBJ2-1; 10 positions agree with TRBD1. Trimming took 5 bases from V and 2 from J; bases not matched to a gene: 9. The length of the CDR3 is 17 residues. Germline loops: CDR1 LGHNT, CDR2 FRNRAP.

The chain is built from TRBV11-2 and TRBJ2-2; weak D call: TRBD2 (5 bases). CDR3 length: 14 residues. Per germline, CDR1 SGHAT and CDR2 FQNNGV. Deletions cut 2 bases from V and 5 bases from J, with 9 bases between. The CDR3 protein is CASSLIRETGELFF. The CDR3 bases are TGTGCCAGCAGCTTAATTCGGGAAACCGGGGAGCTGTTTTTT.

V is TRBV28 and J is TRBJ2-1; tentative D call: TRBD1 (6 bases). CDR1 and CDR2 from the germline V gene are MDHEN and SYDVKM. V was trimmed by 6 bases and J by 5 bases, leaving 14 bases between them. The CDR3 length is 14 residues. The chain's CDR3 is CASSPGTTNNEQFF. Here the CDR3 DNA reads TGTGCCAGCAGCCCCGGGACAACGAACAATGAGCAGTTCTTC.

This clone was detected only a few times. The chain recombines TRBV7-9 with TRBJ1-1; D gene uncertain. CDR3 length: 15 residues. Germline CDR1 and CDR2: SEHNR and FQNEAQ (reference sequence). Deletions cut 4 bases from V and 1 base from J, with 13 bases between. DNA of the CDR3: TGTGCCAGCAGCTCTACTCGCTGGGGGAACACTGAAGCTTTCTTT. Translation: CASSSTRWGNTEAFF.

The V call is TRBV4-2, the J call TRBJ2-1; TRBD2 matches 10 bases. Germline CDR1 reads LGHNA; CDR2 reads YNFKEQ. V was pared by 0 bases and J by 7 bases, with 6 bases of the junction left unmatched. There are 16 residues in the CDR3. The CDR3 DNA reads TGTGCCAGCAGCCAAGACAGCGGGAGGGCCGGTAATGAGCAGTTCTTC. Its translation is CASSQDSGRAGNEQFF.

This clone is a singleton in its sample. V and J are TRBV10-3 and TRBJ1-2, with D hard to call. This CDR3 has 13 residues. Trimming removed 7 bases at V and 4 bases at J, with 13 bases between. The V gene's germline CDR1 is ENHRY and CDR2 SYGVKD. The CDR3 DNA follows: TGTGCCATCACCGCGGTGGGGTCCTATGGCTACACCTTC. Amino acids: CAITAVGSYGYTF.

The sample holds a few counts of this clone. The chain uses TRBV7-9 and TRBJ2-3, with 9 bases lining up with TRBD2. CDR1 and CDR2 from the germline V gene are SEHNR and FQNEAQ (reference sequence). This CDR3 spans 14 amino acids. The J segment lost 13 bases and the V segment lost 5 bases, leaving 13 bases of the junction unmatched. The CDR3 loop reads CASSPGVAGVREYF. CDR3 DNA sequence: TGTGCCAGCAGCCCCGGAGTAGCGGGAGTTAGGGAGTATTTT. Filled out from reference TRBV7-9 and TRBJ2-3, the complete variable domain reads DTGVSQNPRHKITKRGQNVTFRCDPISEHNRLYWYRQTLGQGPEFLTYFQNEAQLEKSRLLSDRFSAERPKGSFSTLEIQRTEQGDSAMYLCASSPGVAGVREYFGPGTRLTVL.

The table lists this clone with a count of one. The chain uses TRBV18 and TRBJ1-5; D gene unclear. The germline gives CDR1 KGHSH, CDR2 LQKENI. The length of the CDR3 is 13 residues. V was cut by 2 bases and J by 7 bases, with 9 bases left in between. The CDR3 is CASSPSGYQPQHF. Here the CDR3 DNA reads TGTGCCAGCTCACCATCAGGTTACCAGCCCCAGCATTTT.

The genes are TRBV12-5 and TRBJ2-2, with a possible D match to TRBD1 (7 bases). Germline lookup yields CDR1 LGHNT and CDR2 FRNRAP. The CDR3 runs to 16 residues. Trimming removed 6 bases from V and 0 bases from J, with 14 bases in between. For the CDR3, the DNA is TGTGCTAGTGGATTTCAGGGGGGATCGAACACCGGGGAGCTGTTTTTT. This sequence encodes CASGFQGGSNTGELFF.